This entry lists 30 T cell receptor beta chains sequenced from one sample in a study of cytomegalovirus exposure and HLA in healthy donors. Amplification used 60 Vbeta primers and 13 Jbeta primers. The table came from immunoSEQ multiplex PCR; TCRdb's copy has only in-frame clones and leaves some out. The profile shows around 110,000 clones, approximately 81% of them singletons. The sequenced material came from PBMCs. The receptors shown here come from a young man in good health and CMV-seropositive.

This clone was seen just once. Its ends do not fully match the called genes, so a read error is possible. This chain links TRBV7-7 with TRBJ2-1; maybe TRBD1 (6 bases). Germline assignment: CDR1 SSHAT and CDR2 FNYEAQ (reference sequence). This CDR3 is built from 12 residues. The CDR3 bases are TGTGCTAGCAGCTCCGGACAGTGGGGGCAGTTCTTC. It translates to CASSSGQWGQFF.

The V and J genes are TRBV6-1 and TRBJ2-3, with D possibly being TRBD2 (5 bases). CDR1 is MNHNS and CDR2 is SASEGT in the germline V gene. V shed 4 bases and J shed 5 bases, with 10 bases lying between them. The CDR3 totals 13 residues. The DNA of the CDR3 is TGTGCCAGCAGTGTGGAGAGGGAAGATACGCAGTATTTT. This sequence encodes CASSVEREDTQYF.

The genes are TRBV28 and TRBJ2-3; D is unresolved. The CDR3 is made up of 15 amino acids. With 8 bases removed from V and 0 bases from J, the gap between germline ends came to 15 bases. Germline V gene data show CDR1 as MDHEN and CDR2 as SYDVKM. CDR3 amino acids: CASCGLGESTDTQYF. The DNA of the CDR3 is TGTGCCAGCTGCGGTCTTGGAGAGAGCACAGATACGCAGTATTTT. The complete variable domain, with remaining parts taken from reference TRBV28 and TRBJ2-3, reads DVKVTQSSRYLVKRTGEKVFLECVQDMDHENMFWYRQDPGLGLRLIYFSYDVKMKEKGDIPEGYSVSREKKERFSLILESASTNQTSMYLCASCGLGESTDTQYFGPGTRLTVL.

The chain joins TRBV6-1 to TRBJ2-1; TRBD2 might be the D (6 bases). Per the germline V gene, CDR1 is MNHNS and CDR2 is SASEGT. The CDR3 is 14 residues long. Between the trimmed V and J ends, which lost 7 bases and 10 bases, there was a span of 20 bases. The CDR3 loop reads CASIERGRAGEQFF. In nucleotides, the CDR3 is TGTGCCAGCATTGAGAGGGGCCGGGCGGGGGAGCAGTTCTTC.

The chain links TRBV7-3 to TRBJ2-7; TRBD1 matches 9 bases. V lost 3 bases to trimming and J lost 2 bases; unmatched junction nucleotides: 8. The length of the CDR3 is 16 residues. Germline CDR1 is SGHTA and CDR2 is FQGTGA. This CDR3 is CASSLGQGKGPYEQYF. Written as DNA, the CDR3 is TGTGCCAGCAGCTTGGGACAGGGTAAGGGACCCTACGAGCAGTACTTC.

V and J are TRBV30 and TRBJ2-7; D is possibly TRBD1 (6 bases). The CDR3 is 13 residues long. With 2 bases removed from V and 2 bases from J, the gap between germline ends came to 10 bases. CDR1 is GTSNPN, CDR2 SVGIG, per germline (reference sequence). CDR3 nucleotide sequence: TGTGCCTGGAGTTTGGCAGGGGCCTACGAGCAGTACTTC. The encoded protein is CAWSLAGAYEQYF.

This chain links TRBV9 with TRBJ2-5; possible D gene TRBD1, 6 bases. V was clipped by 0 bases and J by 1 base, with 10 bases between them. This CDR3 has 15 residues. CDR1 and CDR2 from the germline V gene are SGDLS and YYNGEE. Here the CDR3 DNA reads TGTGCCAGCAGCGTAGACTACAGGGTCCAAGAGACCCAGTACTTC. Translated, it gives CASSVDYRVQETQYF.

V and J are TRBV5-4 and TRBJ2-2; 8 nucleotides align to TRBD2. With V trimmed by 4 bases and J by 6 bases, 5 bases remained unmatched. The CDR3 has 14 residues. Germline-derived CDR1 and CDR2 are SGHNT and YYREEE (reference sequence). DNA for the CDR3: TGTGCCAGCAGCCGAGCGGGAGTGGCCGGGGAGCTGTTTTTT. This translates into CASSRAGVAGELFF. The full variable domain, completed using reference TRBV5-4 and TRBJ2-2, is ETGVTQSPTHLIKTRGQQVTLRCSSQSGHNTVSWYQQALGQGPQFIFQYYREEENGRGNFPPRFSGLQFPNYSSELNVNALELDDSALYLCASSRAGVAGELFFGEGSRLTVL.

The J gene is TRBJ2-7, the V gene TRBV25-1; a possible D gene is TRBD2 (5 bases). The CDR3 runs to 12 residues. With 6 bases removed from V and 5 bases from J, the gap between germline ends came to 11 bases. CDR1 is MGHDK, CDR2 SYGVNS, per germline. This CDR3 is CASSLTGNEQYF. The CDR3 coding sequence is TGTGCCAGCAGCCTGACCGGGAACGAGCAGTACTTC.

The gene calls are TRBV19 and TRBJ1-1; 9 positions agree with TRBD1. The germline V gene has CDR1 LNHDA and CDR2 SQIVND (reference sequence). The CDR3 is made up of 15 amino acids. V shed 3 bases, J shed 3 bases, and the junction held 5 bases outside the gene matches. CDR3 sequence reads: CASSIQQGADTEAFF. In DNA, the CDR3 is TGTGCCAGTAGTATTCAACAGGGGGCTGACACTGAAGCTTTCTTT.

The CDR3, as DNA: TGTGCCAGTAGTATGTCCGGGAACTATGGCTACACCTTC. It encodes CASSMSGNYGYTF. The chain joins TRBV19 to TRBJ1-2; D call uncertain. The CDR3 spans 13 residues. Between the trimmed V and J ends, which lost 3 bases and 2 bases, there was a span of 7 bases. The germline CDR1 and CDR2 sequences are LNHDA and SQIVND (reference sequence). Full variable domain (outside the CDR3, taken from reference TRBV19 and TRBJ1-2): DGGITQSPKYLFRKEGQNVTLSCEQNLNHDAMYWYRQDPGQGLRLIYYSQIVNDFQKGDIAEGYSVSREKKESFPLTVTSAQKNPTAFYLCASSMSGNYGYTFGSGTRLTVV.

The gene calls are TRBV6-5 and TRBJ2-5; D ambiguous. This CDR3 comprises 14 residues. Germline lookup yields CDR1 MNHEY and CDR2 SVGAGI. Trimming cost V 3 bases and J 0 bases, with 8 bases left between them. In DNA, the CDR3 is TGTGCCAGCAGTTATGCGTCCAACCAAGAGACCCAGTACTTC. Protein product: CASSYASNQETQYF.

The rearrangement joins TRBV6-6 to TRBJ1-5; 8 nucleotides align to TRBD1. With V trimmed by 6 bases and J by 15 bases, 22 bases remained unmatched. CDR3 length: 16 amino acids. Germline lookup yields CDR1 MNHNY and CDR2 SVGAGI (reference sequence). The CDR3 loop reads CASRHPRGQGRGHGHF. For the CDR3, the DNA is TGTGCCAGCAGACACCCGCGCGGACAGGGTCGGGGGCACGGGCATTTT.

CDR3 sequence (DNA): TGTGCCAGCAGTTACTTACAGGGGTTTGGAAACACCATATATTTT. It specifies CASSYLQGFGNTIYF. The genes are TRBV6-6 and TRBJ1-3, with 7 bases matching TRBD1. V dropped 1 base and J dropped 3; count of bases not matched to a gene: 3. This CDR3 has 15 residues. Looked up from germline, CDR1 is MNHNY and CDR2 is SVGAGI (reference sequence).

The CDR3 spells CASSQGDSSAYGYTF. The DNA for the CDR3 is TGCGCCAGCAGCCAGGGGGACAGTTCCGCCTATGGCTACACCTTC. This chain links TRBV4-1 with TRBJ1-2, with TRBD1 identical over 7 bases. The CDR3 loop spans 15 amino acids. Per the germline V gene, CDR1 is MGHRA and CDR2 is YSYEKL. Germline trimming cut 3 bases from V and 4 bases from J; bases unmatched to any gene: 8.

The chain employs TRBV7-2 and TRBJ2-5; 7 nucleotides match TRBD2. Germline CDR1 SGHTA, CDR2 FQGNSA. Trimming cost V 5 bases and J 5 bases; bases outside gene matches: 5. The CDR3 spans 13 residues. CDR3: CASSPSGKETQYF. CDR3 DNA: TGTGCCAGCAGCCCCAGCGGGAAGGAGACCCAGTACTTC.

The chain uses TRBV11-2 and TRBJ1-2; possibly TRBD1 for D (6 bases). Germline CDR1 SGHAT, CDR2 FQNNGV. The CDR3 has 14 amino acids. V lost 8 bases and J lost 0, with 13 bases in between. This CDR3 is CASGRTAANYGYTF. CDR3 bases: TGTGCCAGCGGACGGACAGCTGCTAACTATGGCTACACCTTC.

The chain couples TRBV19 to TRBJ2-1; 13 bases map to TRBD2. The germline gives CDR1 LNHDA, CDR2 SQIVND (reference sequence). CDR3 length: 13 residues. The V segment lost 4 bases and the J segment 9 bases; nucleotides outside the gene matches: 0. The CDR3 here is CASSRLAGGEQFF. The CDR3 nucleotides read TGTGCCAGTAGTAGACTAGCGGGGGGTGAGCAGTTCTTC.

Here the CDR3 DNA reads TGTGCCAGCACCTCCACAGGGGATACTGGAAACACCATATATTTT. It codes for CASTSTGDTGNTIYF. The genes are TRBV11-1 and TRBJ1-3; 7 bases map to TRBD1. J lost 2 bases, V lost 7 bases, and 8 bases had no gene match. The CDR3 contains 15 residues. From germline, CDR1 is SGHAT and CDR2 FQDESV (reference sequence). Based on the CDR3 plus reference TRBV11-1 and TRBJ1-3, the full variable domain is EAEVAQSPRYKITEKSQAVAFWCDPISGHATLYWYRQILGQGPELLVQFQDESVVDDSQLPKDRFSAERLKGVDSTLKIQPAELGDSAMYLCASTSTGDTGNTIYFGEGSWLTVV.

V usage is TRBV4-3 and J usage is TRBJ2-7; 8 nucleotides align to TRBD1. Looked up from germline, CDR1 is LGHNA and CDR2 is YSLEER. Germline trimming cut 4 bases from V and 3 bases from J; bases unmatched to any gene: 5. The CDR3 is made up of 14 amino acids. The CDR3 nucleotides read TGCGCCAGCAGCCGAGACAGGGGTTACTACGAGCAGTACTTC. Protein product: CASSRDRGYYEQYF.

The chain joins TRBV21-1 to TRBJ2-1; whether TRBD2, the table's D call, matches the DNA was not checked. TRBV21-1 is listed as a pseudogene. The CDR3 is 15 residues long. CDR3 in amino acids: CASSKTSGTGDEQFF. CDR3 coding DNA: TGTGCCAGCAGCAAGACTAGCGGGACTGGCGATGAGCAGTTCTTC.

The rearrangement joins TRBV6-5 to TRBJ1-2, with D uncertain. Trimming took 2 bases from V and 4 from J, leaving 8 bases between them. The CDR3 loop spans 13 amino acids. CDR1 and CDR2 from the germline V gene are MNHEY and SVGAGI. Here the CDR3 reads CASSYVEGYGYTF. CDR3 DNA sequence: TGTGCCAGCAGTTACGTGGAGGGCTATGGCTACACCTTC.

The gene calls are TRBV5-1 and TRBJ2-3; 9 bases are a match to TRBD2. Germline loops: CDR1 SGHRS, CDR2 YFSETQ. This CDR3 is built from 15 residues. Trimming at V came to 1 base and at J to 8 bases, leaving 8 bases not matched to a gene. For the CDR3, the DNA is TGCGCCAGCAGCTTGTCAAGCGGGGGGTTAGTTACGCAGTATTTT. It yields the protein CASSLSSGGLVTQYF.

V usage is TRBV18 and J usage is TRBJ1-2; 9 bases match TRBD1. This CDR3 spans 13 amino acids. Trimming at V came to 6 bases and at J to 6 bases, leaving 5 bases not matched to a gene. CDR1 and CDR2 from the germline V gene are KGHSH and LQKENI. The CDR3 region is CASSQGTGNGYTF. CDR3 bases: TGTGCCAGCTCTCAAGGGACAGGGAATGGCTACACCTTC.

V usage is TRBV11-3 and J usage is TRBJ2-3; 7 nucleotides line up with TRBD1. The ends lost 4 bases at V and 1 base at J; junction bases unmatched: 5. The CDR3 loop spans 15 amino acids. CDR1 is SGHNT, CDR2 YENEEA, per germline. In nucleotides, the CDR3 is TGTGCCAGCAGCTCCAGGACAGGAGGCACAGATACGCAGTATTTT. It encodes CASSSRTGGTDTQYF. Looking up the rest from reference TRBV11-3 and TRBJ2-3 gives the full variable domain: EAGVVQSPRYKIIEKKQPVAFWCNPISGHNTLYWYLQNLGQGPELLIRYENEEAVDDSQLPKDRFSAERLKGVDSTLKIQPAELGDSAVYLCASSSRTGGTDTQYFGPGTRLTVL.

This clone has just a few counts. The V gene is TRBV7-2, the J gene TRBJ2-1; 12 bases fit TRBD2. The CDR3 is made up of 16 amino acids. J was trimmed by 8 bases and V by 5 bases; bases with no gene match: 10. CDR1 SGHTA and CDR2 FQGNSA come from the germline V gene. In nucleotides, the CDR3 is TGTGCCAGCAGCCTTTTGGGTCTAGCGGGAGGGTATGAGCAGTTCTTC. This gives the protein CASSLLGLAGGYEQFF.

The V call is TRBV10-3, the J call TRBJ2-3; 7 nucleotides agree with TRBD2. From germline, CDR1 is ENHRY and CDR2 SYGVKD. CDR3 length: 14 residues. Trimming took 2 bases from V and 1 from J; bases not matched to a gene: 0. The CDR3 bases are TGTGCCATCAGTGAGCGGGAGGGCACAGATACGCAGTATTTT. Its translation: CAISEREGTDTQYF.

The chain employs TRBV5-6 and TRBJ1-2, with 10 bases matching TRBD1. J gave up 7 bases and V 4 bases, and 4 bases lay outside the gene matches. Germline loops: CDR1 SGHDT, CDR2 YYEEEE. This CDR3 region has 13 residues. The CDR3 nucleotides are TGTGCCAGCAGCGCGACAGGGGGCTCTGGCTACACCTTC. This sequence encodes CASSATGGSGYTF.

The chain links TRBV7-9 to TRBJ2-1, with TRBD2 identical over 10 bases. Trimming took 6 bases from V and 2 from J; bases not matched to a gene: 4. CDR3 length: 15 residues. The V gene's germline CDR1 is SEHNR and CDR2 FQNEAQ (reference sequence). CDR3 in DNA: TGTGCCAGCAGTCGACTAGCGGGCCCCTACAATGAGCAGTTCTTC. Its translation: CASSRLAGPYNEQFF.

The chain uses TRBV7-2 and TRBJ1-2; 9 bases are shared with TRBD1. The CDR3 is 16 residues long. The junction had 9 bases not matched to a gene; V was cut back by 2 bases and J by 5 bases. The germline V gene encodes CDR1 SGHTA and CDR2 FQGNSA. CDR3 nucleotide sequence: TGTGCCAGCAGCTTAACGCACGGACAGGGGTCGTATGGCTACACCTTC. Encoded protein: CASSLTHGQGSYGYTF.